These 31 T cell receptor beta chains share one sample of origin, sequenced in a study of T-cell memory formation after mild COVID-19. TCRdb processed the 5' RACE reads anew with MiXCR; each CDR3 protein has one entry. The sample contains about 310,000 distinct CDR3 sequences, approximately 20% of which appear only once. The specimen was PBMCs or a T cell subset sorted from them (not recorded which). These receptors all come from a man aged 18 to 30 who had mild COVID-19 (a few samples of this study predate the infection). Cell type and time point are not known.

This clonotype was counted a few times. The rearrangement uses TRBV4-1 and TRBJ2-1; TRBD2 matches at 7 bases. The CDR3 contains 13 residues. Trimming removed 6 bases from V and 5 bases from J; junction bases left unmatched: 4. CDR1 and CDR2 (germline): MGHRA, YSYEKL. CDR3 bases: TGCGCCAGCAGGTGGGGGGGGAACAATGAGCAGTTCTTC. This codes for CASRWGGNNEQFF.

In DNA form, the CDR3 reads TGCAGTGCGCCTACAGGGGATTTGAACACTGAAGCTTTCTTT. As protein: CSAPTGDLNTEAFF. This rearrangement joins TRBV20-1 to TRBJ1-1; 7 bases map to TRBD1. Germline CDR1 is DFQATT and CDR2 is SNEGSKA (reference sequence). The CDR3 length is 14 residues. V was clipped by 6 bases and J by 0 bases; unmatched bases: 7.

This clonotype occurred a few times. This chain's CDR3 is CSVQTGNTEAFF. DNA of the CDR3: TGCAGCGTTCAGACGGGAAACACTGAAGCTTTCTTT. The chain joins TRBV29-1 to TRBJ1-1; D gene unclear. Per the germline V gene, CDR1 is SQVTM and CDR2 is ANQGSEA. There are 12 residues in the CDR3. Trimming removed 5 bases at V and 2 bases at J, with 9 bases between.

This clonotype was recorded a few times. The chain couples TRBV6-5 to TRBJ1-4; D not certain. CDR3 length: 15 residues. CDR1 and CDR2 from the germline V gene are MNHEY and SVGAGI. Trimming stripped 2 bases from V and 0 bases from J, with 7 bases between. CDR3 residues: CASSYGDSTNEKLFF. In nucleotides, the CDR3 is TGTGCCAGCAGTTACGGAGATTCAACTAATGAAAAACTGTTTTTT.

This clonotype occurred a few times. This chain links TRBV5-1 with TRBJ1-2, with TRBD1 matching 11 bases. V lost 5 bases, J lost 6 bases, and 0 bases stayed unmatched. CDR3 length: 12 residues. The V gene's germline CDR1 is SGHRS and CDR2 YFSETQ. CDR3 DNA sequence: TGCGCCAGCAGGGGACAGGGGGATGGCTACACCTTC. It specifies CASRGQGDGYTF. The full variable domain, completed using reference TRBV5-1 and TRBJ1-2, is KAGVTQTPRYLIKTRGQQVTLSCSPISGHRSVSWYQQTPGQGLQFLFEYFSETQRNKGNFPGRFSGRQFSNSRSEMNVSTLELGDSALYLCASRGQGDGYTFGSGTRLTVV.

This clonotype was seen a few times. CDR3 residues: CASSERPRNTEAFF. In nucleotides, the CDR3 is TGTGCCAGCAGTGAAAGGCCTCGGAACACTGAAGCTTTCTTT. The rearrangement joins TRBV6-1 to TRBJ1-1; D not certain. This CDR3 comprises 14 residues. The V and J ends lost 2 bases and 1 base respectively, with 8 bases between them. Germline CDR1 and CDR2: MNHNS and SASEGT.

The gene calls are TRBV27 and TRBJ1-1; perhaps TRBD1 as D (6 bases). Trimming stripped 6 bases from V and 4 bases from J, with 15 bases between. The V gene's germline CDR1 is MNHEY and CDR2 SMNVEV (reference sequence). CDR3 length: 14 residues. The CDR3 reads CASSNRVGSTEAFF. The CDR3 DNA follows: TGTGCCAGCAGCAACAGGGTCGGGAGCACTGAAGCTTTCTTT.

The gene calls are TRBV4-1 and TRBJ1-6; 8 bases match TRBD1. Germline V gene data show CDR1 as MGHRA and CDR2 as YSYEKL. This CDR3 has 12 residues. Trimming took 7 bases from V and 14 from J; bases not matched to a gene: 7. The CDR3 spells CASNGQGGTLHF. The CDR3 DNA sequence: TGCGCCAGCAACGGACAGGGTGGCACCCTCCACTTT.

This clonotype was recorded a few times. This chain connects TRBV4-2 to TRBJ2-5; possibly TRBD2 for D (6 bases). The CDR3 length is 15 residues. Trimming took 4 bases from V and 4 from J, leaving 16 bases between them. Germline values: CDR1 LGHNA, CDR2 YNFKEQ. CDR3 DNA: TGTGCCAGCAGCCTCCGGTCTGGGGGACTAGAGACCCAGTACTTC. Protein sequence: CASSLRSGGLETQYF.

Here the CDR3 DNA reads TGTGCCAGCAGCTCCGGGACAAGCCACGAGCAGTACGTC. As protein: CASSSGTSHEQYV. This chain links TRBV7-9 with TRBJ2-7, with a weak D call TRBD1 (6 bases). V lost 4 bases, J lost 5 bases, and 12 bases lay in between. The CDR3 runs to 13 residues. CDR1 is SEHNR and CDR2 is FQNEAQ in the germline V gene (reference sequence).

This clonotype came up a few times. V gene TRBV6-2 or TRBV6-3 combines with J gene TRBJ2-1; TRBD2 matches 11 bases. The CDR3 is made up of 18 amino acids. Trimming at V came to 7 bases and at J to 0 bases, leaving 11 bases not matched to a gene. Germline CDR1 reads MNHEY; CDR2 reads SVGEGT. This CDR3 reads CASKDSKLAGASYNEQFF. CDR3 DNA sequence: TGTGCCAGCAAGGATAGTAAACTAGCGGGGGCCTCCTACAATGAGCAGTTCTTC.

The chain uses TRBV24-1 and TRBJ1-1, with no clear D. V was shortened by 0 bases and J by 1 base, with 2 bases between the two germline ends. In germline, CDR1 is KGHDR, CDR2 SFDVKD. The CDR3 has 13 residues. The CDR3 loop reads CATSDLPNTEAFF. The CDR3, as DNA: TGTGCCACCAGTGATTTGCCGAACACTGAAGCTTTCTTT.

V usage is TRBV2 and J usage is TRBJ2-7, with 8 bases matching TRBD1. Trimming cost V 5 bases and J 6 bases; bases outside gene matches: 6. The CDR3 covers 13 residues. Germline lookup yields CDR1 SNHLY and CDR2 FYNNEI. CDR3 amino acids: CASSQDRVVEQYV. The CDR3 DNA sequence: TGTGCCAGCAGTCAGGACAGGGTGGTCGAGCAGTACGTC.

The chain couples TRBV6-5 to TRBJ2-2, with TRBD1 matching 8 bases. The ends lost 4 bases at V and 6 bases at J; junction bases unmatched: 4. The CDR3 covers 14 residues. The germline CDR1 and CDR2 sequences are MNHEY and SVGAGI. CDR3 in amino acids: CASSSGQGPGELFF. CDR3 DNA sequence: TGTGCCAGCAGTTCCGGACAGGGACCCGGGGAGCTGTTTTTT.

This chain links TRBV9 with TRBJ2-5, with a tentative D call TRBD1 (5 bases). V lost 0 bases and J lost 4, with 10 bases in between. Germline-derived CDR1 and CDR2 are SGDLS and YYNGEE. The CDR3 has 14 residues. In nucleotides, the CDR3 is TGTGCCAGCAGCGTAGGTGGGGCCGGAGAGACCCAGTACTTC. Amino acid sequence: CASSVGGAGETQYF.

This clonotype was detected many times. The chain employs TRBV5-6 and TRBJ2-6; unclear D gene. The germline V gene has CDR1 SGHDT and CDR2 YYEEEE. The CDR3 is made up of 15 amino acids. V shed 0 bases and J shed 0 bases, with 4 bases lying between them. CDR3 loop: CASSLGTSGANVLTF. CDR3 nucleotide sequence: TGTGCCAGCAGCTTGGGGACCTCTGGGGCCAACGTCCTGACTTTC.

This clonotype has just a few counts. The chain recombines TRBV7-9 with TRBJ1-1; 7 nucleotides align to TRBD1. V lost 5 bases and J lost 9; bases outside the gene matches: 9. Germline values: CDR1 SEHNR, CDR2 FQNEAQ (reference sequence). There are 13 residues in the CDR3. In DNA form, the CDR3 reads TGTGCCAGCAGCATACAGGGGCTGGTGAAAGCTTTCTTT. Translating gives CASSIQGLVKAFF.

This clonotype was observed a few times. The chain links TRBV3-1 to TRBJ2-1, with 12 bases lining up with TRBD2. The junction had 2 bases not matched to a gene; V was cut back by 4 bases and J by 7 bases. In germline, CDR1 is LGHDT, CDR2 YNNKEL (reference sequence). The CDR3 runs to 14 residues. This CDR3 reads CASSPGTSGNEQFF. In DNA form, the CDR3 reads TGTGCCAGCAGCCCTGGGACTAGCGGGAATGAGCAGTTCTTC.

The chain joins TRBV6-2 or TRBV6-3 to TRBJ2-1, with a weak D call TRBD2 (5 bases). Trimming took 0 bases from V and 6 from J, leaving 15 bases between them. This CDR3 has 16 residues. Germline assignment: CDR1 MNHEY and CDR2 SVGEGT. For the CDR3, the DNA is TGTGCCAGCAGTTACTCTGCGGGCCCCCTGGTCAATGAGCAGTTCTTC. It is translated as CASSYSAGPLVNEQFF.

There are a few counts of this clonotype. V is TRBV6-1 and J is TRBJ1-2; no reliable D call. Trimming stripped 1 base from V and 8 bases from J, with 14 bases between. This CDR3 contains 14 residues. CDR1 is MNHNS, CDR2 SASEGT, per germline. CDR3 nucleotide sequence: TGTGCCAGCAGTGAAGTCCCCTTTTCGGGGGGCTACACCTTC. Protein sequence: CASSEVPFSGGYTF.

The chain carries TRBV7-6 and TRBJ2-5, with 7 nucleotides matching TRBD2. The junction had 15 bases not matched to a gene; V was cut back by 3 bases and J by 5 bases. Germline CDR1 SGHVS, CDR2 FNYEAQ. The CDR3 consists of 17 residues. The CDR3 is CASSLGTSALERETQYF. The CDR3 bases are TGTGCCAGCAGCTTGGGAACTAGCGCCCTAGAAAGGGAGACCCAGTACTTC.

The CDR3, as DNA: TGTGCCAGTAGTACCCAGGATGGCTACACCTTC. Translated, it gives CASSTQDGYTF. The rearrangement joins TRBV19 to TRBJ1-2; D is ambiguous. V lost 4 bases and J 6 bases, leaving 6 bases between the germline ends. Germline V gene lookup returns CDR1 LNHDA and CDR2 SQIVND (reference sequence). There are 11 residues in the CDR3.

This sequence joins TRBV20-1 and TRBJ2-7; D gene ambiguous. Germline V gene lookup returns CDR1 DFQATT and CDR2 SNEGSKA (reference sequence). The CDR3 totals 15 residues. V lost 0 bases to trimming and J lost 6 bases, with 18 bases between them. The CDR3 sequence is CSARDRQGNPAEQYF. The CDR3 bases are TGCAGTGCTAGAGATCGGCAAGGGAACCCCGCCGAGCAGTACTTC.

V gene TRBV5-5 combines with J gene TRBJ1-4; no reliable D call. Trimming took 2 bases from V and 8 from J, leaving 16 bases between them. Germline V gives CDR1 SGHKS, CDR2 YYEKEE (reference sequence). The CDR3 has 15 residues. The CDR3 here is CASSFAGGNGEKLFF. The CDR3, as DNA: TGTGCCAGCAGCTTCGCGGGCGGGAACGGGGAAAAACTGTTTTTT.

This clonotype has just a few counts. The chain carries TRBV12-3 or TRBV12-4 and TRBJ2-7; unclear D gene. This CDR3 comprises 12 residues. Trimming shortened V by 6 bases and J by 3 bases, and 9 bases separated the two germline ends. CDR3 in amino acids: CASSNYLYEQYF. CDR3 in DNA: TGTGCCAGCAGCAATTATCTCTACGAGCAGTACTTC.

There are a few counts of this clonotype. The J gene is TRBJ1-2, the V gene TRBV12-3 or TRBV12-4; 8 nucleotides align to TRBD1. With V trimmed by 6 bases and J by 8 bases, 8 bases remained unmatched. The CDR3 is 13 amino acids. The CDR3 region has the DNA TGTGCCAGCAGGAATACAGGGGGATTCGGCTACACCTTC. It yields the protein CASRNTGGFGYTF.

This clonotype appeared a few times. V gene TRBV7-2 combines with J gene TRBJ1-4; a weak D match, TRBD1 (5 bases). Germline CDR1 SGHTA, CDR2 FQGNSA. The V end lost 5 bases, the J end lost 7 bases, and 14 bases lay between the germline ends. This CDR3 has 14 residues. The CDR3 nucleotides are TGTGCCAGCAGCCTACTGGGGGGTGGTGAAAAACTGTTTTTT. As protein: CASSLLGGGEKLFF.

This clonotype showed up just a few times. This rearrangement joins TRBV11-2 to TRBJ2-5; the match to TRBD2 covers 8 bases. The J segment lost 4 bases and the V segment lost 8 bases, leaving 15 bases of the junction unmatched. Looked up from germline, CDR1 is SGHAT and CDR2 is FQNNGV. The CDR3 totals 16 residues. The CDR3 DNA follows: TGTGCCAGCCGCGATCTCCCCCGGGGGGGCAGAGAGACCCAGTACTTC. It encodes CASRDLPRGGRETQYF. Full variable domain (outside the CDR3, taken from reference TRBV11-2 and TRBJ2-5): EAGVAQSPRYKIIEKRQSVAFWCNPISGHATLYWYQQILGQGPKLLIQFQNNGVVDDSQLPKDRFSAERLKGVDSTLKIQPAKLEDSAVYLCASRDLPRGGRETQYFGPGTRLLVL.

The chain is built from TRBV18 and TRBJ2-7; D unresolved. Per germline, CDR1 KGHSH and CDR2 LQKENI. The CDR3 spans 13 residues. Trimming pared 6 bases from V and 9 bases from J, leaving 18 bases between. CDR3 sequence reads: CASSSTSDGWQYV. The DNA for the CDR3 is TGTGCCAGCTCTTCAACATCCGACGGTTGGCAGTACGTC.

There are a few counts of this clonotype. The V gene is TRBV9, the J gene TRBJ2-5; 9 bases match TRBD2. The CDR3 loop spans 16 amino acids. Trimming cost V 0 bases and J 5 bases; bases outside gene matches: 8. Germline CDR1 is SGDLS and CDR2 is YYNGEE. Here the CDR3 reads CASSVVPAGGGETQYF. As DNA, the CDR3 is TGTGCCAGCAGCGTAGTGCCAGCGGGGGGAGGCGAGACCCAGTACTTC.

J is TRBJ1-2 and V is TRBV5-1; D may be TRBD1 (6 bases). The CDR3 loop spans 14 amino acids. Germline values: CDR1 SGHRS, CDR2 YFSETQ. Trimming took 0 bases from V and 6 from J, leaving 12 bases between them. CDR3 sequence (DNA): TGCGCCAGCAGCTTGGAAGGCAGGGGAGATGGCTACACCTTC. Its translation: CASSLEGRGDGYTF.